The clone carrying this T cell receptor beta chain has a handful of counts. What it binds is unknown. The repertoire was sequenced with immunoSEQ multiplex PCR; TCRdb's copy has only in-frame clones and lacks some. The sample yields about 150,000 clones, 85% to 90% seen once. The data belong to a study of T cell responses to AZD1222 COVID-19 vaccine. General study results and limits: Samples come after the peak T cell response, not at day 14. Spike was spanned by vaccine-associated CD4 TCRs, with dominance at 160-218 and 743-854. Per reports, nearly half of all spike-specific TCRs target regions that are unmutated in variants. Clonal diversity may have been underestimated in mostly white British donors.

This specimen consisted of peripheral blood, obtained on day 0 of MenACWY control vaccination. The sequence derives from an adult in good health.

Written as DNA, the CDR3 is TGTGCCAGCAGCCCGTTGGAGAGGACCACTGAAGCTTTCTTT. This codes for CASSPLERTTEAFF. The chain is built from TRBV7-9 and TRBJ1-1; no reliable D call. Trimming shortened V by 5 bases and J by 4 bases, and 14 bases separated the two germline ends. Germline V CDR1 and CDR2: SEHNR, FQNEAQ (reference sequence). The CDR3 contains 14 residues. Full variable domain (missing parts from reference TRBV7-9 and TRBJ1-1): DTGVSQNPRHKITKRGQNVTFRCDPISEHNRLYWYRQTLGQGPEFLTYFQNEAQLEKSRLLSDRFSAERPKGSFSTLEIQRTEQGDSAMYLCASSPLERTTEAFFGQGTRLTVV.